Each of the 3 T cell receptor beta chains below was sequenced from the same sample in a study of T cell changes during pregnancy in multiple sclerosis. Sequencing was performed with immunoSEQ multiplex PCR; in TCRdb, only in-frame clones are kept and a portion is missing. The sample holds roughly 39,000 clones; about 90% are singletons and the top ten take about an eighth. The specimen comprised CD8+ T cells from peripheral blood mononuclear cells, sampled after pregnancy. The receptors come from a female donor with multiple sclerosis, enrolled in a pregnancy study.

The chain links TRBV28 to TRBJ2-3; 10 bases agree with TRBD2. The CDR3 has 17 residues. Germline CDR1 reads MDHEN; CDR2 reads SYDVKM. V was clipped by 1 base and J by 3 bases; unmatched bases: 7. CDR3 in DNA: TGTGCCAGCAGTTTATTACTAGCGGGAATAGAGACAGATACGCAGTATTTT. Translating gives CASSLLLAGIETDTQYF.

This chain joins TRBV28 and TRBJ2-2; 7 bases match TRBD1. The CDR3 runs to 16 residues. V gave up 5 bases and J gave up 1 base; unmatched junction bases: 7. The germline CDR1 and CDR2 sequences are MDHEN and SYDVKM. The CDR3 nucleotides read TGTGCCAGCAGTCCCGAACGGACAGGGAACACCGGGGAGCTGTTTTTT. Protein sequence: CASSPERTGNTGELFF.

The CDR3 sequence: CASSSDSGGALDTQYF. The CDR3 DNA reads TGTGCCAGCAGCTCCGATAGCGGGGGGGCTCTTGATACGCAGTATTTT. V gene TRBV7-3 combines with J gene TRBJ2-3; TRBD2 matches at 11 bases. Germline V gene data show CDR1 as SGHTA and CDR2 as FQGTGA. Trimming cost V 4 bases and J 6 bases; bases outside gene matches: 9. The CDR3 consists of 16 residues.